The rows below give T cell receptor beta chains drawn from one sample of a study of T cell responses to AZD1222 COVID-19 vaccine. Method: immunoSEQ multiplex PCR; TCRdb's copy keeps in-frame clones and lacks some. The sample includes about 110,000 clones, approximately 87% of them seen just once. The sample consisted of peripheral blood, taken on day 0 of AZD1222 vaccination. The source is an adult in good health. Each CDR3 is given with its conserved first and last residue. The D gene is left open where the match is weak. The size of a clone is reported for some rows only, either as once, few or many, or as a class for expanded clones.

V gene	J gene	clone size	D gene	CDR3 protein	CDR3 DNA
TRBV15	TRBJ1-5	-	-	CATSRDLNQPQHF	TGTGCCACCAGCAGAGACCTTAATCAGCCCCAGCATTTT
TRBV29-1	TRBJ2-3	-	-	CSVRGFKGTSTDTQYF	TGCAGCGTCCGCGGGTTTAAGGGGACAAGCACAGATACGCAGTATTTT
TRBV4-2	TRBJ2-7	-	-	CASREPGPAGEQYF	TGTGCCAGCAGAGAGCCGGGACCGGCGGGGGAGCAGTACTTC
TRBV19	TRBJ1-1	-	-	CASRPGRGRGTPEAFF	TGTGCCAGTAGACCGGGCCGGGGCAGGGGAACTCCTGAAGCTTTCTTT
TRBV6-5	TRBJ1-1	-	-	CASSYVIDTEAFF	TGTGCCAGCAGTTATGTAATTGACACTGAAGCTTTCTTT
TRBV15	TRBJ1-3	-	TRBD1	CATSGRDRGIFSGNTIYF	TGTGCCACCAGCGGCCGGGACAGGGGAATCTTCTCTGGAAACACCATATATTTT
TRBV7-9	TRBJ2-1	-	-	CASSGQGAEQFF	TGTGCCAGCAGTGGCCAGGGTGCGGAGCAGTTCTTC
TRBV5-6	TRBJ2-7	-	TRBD2	CASSLGLAGTYEQYF	TGTGCCAGCAGCCTCGGACTAGCGGGAACCTACGAGCAGTACTTC
TRBV5-1	TRBJ2-1	once	TRBD2	CASSLRASGSNEQFF	TGCGCCAGCAGCCTTAGAGCTAGCGGGAGTAATGAGCAGTTCTTC
TRBV5-1	TRBJ1-5	-	-	CASSLGPGAGQPQHF	TGCGCCAGCAGCTTGGGTCCGGGGGCGGGTCAGCCCCAGCATTTT
TRBV7-2	TRBJ2-7	few	-	CASSQGGPREQYF	TGTGCCAGCAGCCAGGGGGGCCCTCGGGAGCAGTACTTC
TRBV4-2	TRBJ1-6	-	TRBD1	CASSQDLTGDGSPLHF	TGTGCCAGCAGCCAAGATCTTACAGGGGATGGATCACCCCTCCACTTT
TRBV4-3	TRBJ2-7	-	-	CASSQDGVHEQYF	TGCGCCAGCAGCCAAGATGGGGTCCACGAGCAGTACTTC
TRBV4-2	TRBJ2-3	-	TRBD2	CASSQTLAVGVDTQYF	TGTGCCAGCAGCCAAACACTAGCGGTAGGGGTAGATACGCAGTATTTT
TRBV7-6	TRBJ2-5	-	-	CASSPGAVLYQETQYF	TGTGCCAGCAGCCCAGGGGCAGTCCTTTACCAAGAGACCCAGTACTTC
TRBV11-2	TRBJ1-6	-	-	CASSQTTVSNSPLHF	TGTGCCAGCAGCCAGACCACAGTGTCGAATTCACCCCTCCACTTT
TRBV12-3/TRBV12-4	TRBJ2-7	-	-	CASSLGSRGRNYF	TGTGCCAGCAGTTTAGGGTCGAGGGGACGGAACTACTTC
TRBV6-5	TRBJ1-2	-	-	CASSDRFGYTF	TGTGCCAGCAGCGACAGATTTGGCTACACCTTC
TRBV19	TRBJ1-2	-	TRBD1	CASSLRQGRRYTF	TGTGCCAGTAGTCTTAGACAGGGCCGGCGCTACACCTTC
TRBV11-2	TRBJ2-1	-	-	CASSLEGSGYSYNEQFF	TGTGCCAGCAGCTTAGAAGGTAGCGGCTACTCCTACAATGAGCAGTTCTTC
TRBV4-2	TRBJ2-7	many	-	CASSQEEGGSPYEQYF	TGTGCCAGCAGCCAAGAAGAAGGCGGGTCCCCCTACGAGCAGTACTTC
TRBV5-5	TRBJ1-6	-	-	CASSLIVGENSPLHF	TGTGCCAGCAGCTTGATTGTAGGAGAGAATTCACCCCTCCACTTT
TRBV5-1	TRBJ2-7	-	-	CASSAEARRHEQYF	TGCGCCAGCAGCGCCGAGGCCAGGCGGCACGAGCAGTACTTC
TRBV19	TRBJ1-2	-	-	CASQASGANYGYTF	TGTGCCAGCCAGGCTTCAGGAGCTAACTATGGCTACACCTTC
TRBV6-5	TRBJ1-2	-	-	CASSPVRADGYTF	TGTGCCAGCAGCCCCGTGAGGGCTGATGGCTACACCTTC
TRBV28	TRBJ1-4	-	TRBD1	CASRGTGWEKLFF	TGTGCCAGCAGAGGGACAGGGTGGGAAAAACTGTTTTTT
TRBV27	TRBJ2-1	-	TRBD2	CASIKASGSLYNEQFF	TGTGCCAGCATTAAGGCTAGCGGGAGTCTCTACAATGAGCAGTTCTTC
TRBV28	TRBJ1-2	once	-	CASSLLGSPSDGGAGSGYTF	TGTGCCAGCAGTTTATTGGGTTCCCCCTCCGATGGGGGGGCTGGTTCTGGCTACACCTTC
TRBV6-2/TRBV6-3	TRBJ2-5	-	TRBD2	CASSLGLLLGETQYF	TGTGCCAGCAGTTTGGGACTACTTCTAGGGGAGACCCAGTACTTC
TRBV11-2	TRBJ2-7	few	-	CASSFTGTSSYEQYF	TGTGCCAGCAGCTTCACAGGGACAAGCTCCTACGAGCAGTACTTC
TRBV27	TRBJ2-7	-	-	CASSLRQNYEQYF	TGTGCCAGCAGTTTACGGCAAAACTACGAGCAGTACTTC
TRBV12-1	TRBJ2-5	-	-	CASSLDRGNQETQYF	TGTGCCAGCAGCCTCGACAGGGGGAACCAAGAGACCCAGTACTTC
TRBV29-1	TRBJ2-1	-	-	CSVEKKDSYNEQFF	TGCAGCGTTGAGAAGAAAGACTCCTACAATGAGCAGTTCTTC
TRBV11-2	TRBJ1-1	-	-	CASSLAGVYTEAFF	TGTGCCAGCAGCTTAGCAGGGGTATACACTGAAGCTTTCTTT
TRBV2	TRBJ2-7	-	TRBD2	CASSTSGSEQYF	TGTGCCAGCAGTACTAGCGGGAGCGAGCAGTACTTC
TRBV5-6	TRBJ1-5	-	-	CASSFASQPQHF	TGTGCCAGCAGCTTTGCGAGTCAGCCCCAGCATTTT
TRBV5-1	TRBJ2-1	-	TRBD2	CASSKAGGSNEQFF	TGCGCCAGCAGTAAAGCGGGAGGGAGCAATGAGCAGTTCTTC
TRBV18	TRBJ2-6	once	-	CASSPTGFSGANVLTF	TGTGCCAGCTCACCCACAGGGTTCTCTGGGGCCAACGTCCTGACTTTC
TRBV7-2	TRBJ1-1	-	-	CASSLQWQGRGTEAFF	TGTGCCAGCAGCTTACAGTGGCAGGGTAGGGGCACTGAAGCTTTCTTT
TRBV7-2	TRBJ1-5	-	-	CASSFGGGHIQPQHF	TGTGCCAGCAGCTTCGGAGGGGGGCATATACAGCCCCAGCATTTT
TRBV5-4	TRBJ2-7	few	-	CASSLVDRTYEQYF	TGTGCCAGCAGCTTGGTGGACAGAACCTACGAGCAGTACTTC
TRBV19	TRBJ2-7	few	-	CASRKESGISYEQYF	TGTGCCAGTAGGAAGGAGAGCGGTATCTCCTACGAGCAGTACTTC
TRBV5-1	TRBJ1-5	once	-	CASSMDQPQHF	TGCGCCAGCAGTATGGATCAGCCCCAGCATTTT
TRBV27	TRBJ1-5	-	TRBD1	CASSITGTGGSQPQHF	TGTGCCAGCAGTATTACCGGGACAGGGGGCTCTCAGCCCCAGCATTTT
TRBV5-4	TRBJ1-3	-	-	CASSPPGLRVAGNTIYF	TGTGCCAGCAGCCCTCCGGGACTCAGGGTAGCTGGAAACACCATATATTTT
TRBV6-2/TRBV6-3	TRBJ1-5	-	TRBD1	CASSFNRGSNQPQHF	TGTGCCAGCAGTTTCAACAGGGGAAGCAATCAGCCCCAGCATTTT
TRBV7-8	TRBJ1-1	-	-	CASSFGNTEAFF	TGTGCCAGCAGCTTCGGGAACACTGAAGCTTTCTTT
TRBV9	TRBJ1-6	-	-	CASSPKSYSPLHF	TGTGCCAGCAGCCCTAAGTCCTATTCACCCCTCCACTTT
TRBV2	TRBJ1-2	-	-	CASSTGPKGGYTF	TGTGCCAGCAGTACCGGGCCGAAGGGTGGCTACACCTTC
TRBV2	TRBJ2-1	-	-	CASSRDHGGEQFF	TGTGCCAGCAGCAGGGATCATGGCGGTGAGCAGTTCTTC
TRBV28	TRBJ2-1	-	TRBD2	CASSFQGSAGGNYNEQFF	TGTGCCAGCAGTTTTCAGGGGTCGGCGGGAGGGAATTACAATGAGCAGTTCTTC
TRBV11-2	TRBJ1-6	-	TRBD1	CASSSIFRQGAGSPLHF	TGTGCCAGCAGCTCGATCTTCCGGCAGGGGGCAGGTTCACCCCTCCACTTT
TRBV28	TRBJ1-2	-	-	CASSSRPGRYYGYTF	TGTGCCAGCAGTTCCCGCCCCGGGCGGTACTATGGCTACACCTTC
TRBV2	TRBJ2-1	-	TRBD2	CASSRLAGGVGQFF	TGTGCCAGCAGCCGCCTAGCGGGCGGGGTTGGGCAGTTCTTC
TRBV12-3/TRBV12-4	TRBJ1-1	once	TRBD1	CASRQGAEAFF	TGTGCCAGCAGACAGGGGGCTGAAGCTTTCTTT
TRBV4-2	TRBJ2-5	-	-	CASSQGVEREGGETQYF	TGTGCCAGCAGCCAAGGGGTCGAGAGAGAGGGCGGAGAGACCCAGTACTTC
TRBV10-3	TRBJ1-1	-	TRBD1	CAIKDRGRSTEAFF	TGTGCCATCAAGGACAGGGGGCGTAGTACTGAAGCTTTCTTT
TRBV6-5	TRBJ2-1	-	TRBD1	CASSQGQGARNEQFF	TGTGCCAGCTCTCAAGGCCAGGGGGCGCGGAATGAGCAGTTCTTC
TRBV12-3/TRBV12-4	TRBJ1-1	-	-	CASSPQANTEAFF	TGTGCCAGCAGCCCCCAGGCGAACACTGAAGCTTTCTTT
TRBV19	TRBJ1-5	-	-	CASRVFHGEGNQPQHF	TGTGCCAGTAGAGTTTTCCATGGCGAGGGCAATCAGCCCCAGCATTTT